These 18 T cell receptor beta chains were all obtained from the same sample, sequenced in a study of metastatic and nonmetastatic thyroid tumors. TCRdb re-clonotyped the PCR reads through MiXCR. There are 50,000 or so clones in the sample; around 20% occur only once, and over 3% lies in the top ten. No treatment had been given to any patient before thyroid surgery. Material: blood. These TCRs come from a male donor with papillary thyroid cancer or a benign thyroid nodule (not recorded which). Some clones in this sample may be carry-over from other donors' samples.

This clone showed up just a few times. The V call is TRBV7-2, the J call TRBJ1-2; TRBD1 matches at 8 bases. The germline CDR1 and CDR2 sequences are SGHTA and FQGNSA. The V gene end was trimmed by 4 bases and the J gene end by 5 bases; junction bases not matched to a gene: 6. The CDR3 loop spans 14 amino acids. CDR3 sequence (DNA): TGTGCCAGCAGCTCGGGACAGGTGGGATATGGCTACACCTTC. Translated, it gives CASSSGQVGYGYTF.

A word on this clone: At one boundary the junction diverges from the germline segment, which might be a read error. This sequence joins TRBV10-1 and TRBJ2-2; 7 positions agree with TRBD1. The CDR3 loop spans 17 amino acids. The germline V gene encodes CDR1 WNHNN and CDR2 SYGVQD (reference sequence). The CDR3 region is CASSEGNRGQVAGEPFF. In DNA form, the CDR3 reads TGCGCCAGCAGTGAGGGAAACAGGGGTCAAGTCGCCGGGGAGCCGTTTTTT.

The J gene is TRBJ1-3, the V gene TRBV19; D might be TRBD1 (6 bases). Trimming left V 4 bases short and J 4 bases short, with 17 bases between. Germline V gene lookup returns CDR1 LNHDA and CDR2 SQIVND (reference sequence). The length of the CDR3 is 16 residues. The CDR3 DNA reads TGTGCCAGTAGTAAGAGGGGGGACGCGATGGGAAACACCATATATTTT. Encoded protein: CASSKRGDAMGNTIYF.

This clone was seen repeatedly, ten times or more. This chain joins TRBV9 and TRBJ2-7; maybe TRBD2 (5 bases). The CDR3 runs to 14 residues. The V gene's germline CDR1 is SGDLS and CDR2 YYNGEE. Trimming shortened V by 7 bases and J by 4 bases, and 18 bases separated the two germline ends. DNA of the CDR3: TGTGCCAGCGGCCCCGCAGGAGGAAGATACGAGCAGTACTTC. Translating gives CASGPAGGRYEQYF.

This clone came up many times. Other DNA sequences from this sample encode an identical CDR3 as well. The chain employs TRBV18 and TRBJ2-7; 9 bases fit TRBD1. The CDR3 has 16 amino acids. Germline V lookup: CDR1 KGHSH, CDR2 LQKENI. V shed 3 bases and J 3 bases; nucleotides not matched to a gene: 9. Here the CDR3 reads CASSPVTGQGVYEQYF. The CDR3, as DNA: TGTGCCAGCTCACCCGTCACGGGACAGGGAGTCTACGAGCAGTACTTC.

This chain uses TRBV20-1 with TRBJ1-5; 8 bases are shared with TRBD1. This CDR3 contains 17 residues. The V gene's germline CDR1 is DFQATT and CDR2 SNEGSKA (reference sequence). Germline trimming cut 2 bases from V and 2 bases from J; bases unmatched to any gene: 11. CDR3 in amino acids: CSARPPDRVWGNQPQHF. Written as DNA, the CDR3 is TGCAGTGCTAGACCCCCGGACAGGGTATGGGGCAATCAGCCCCAGCATTTT.

This chain joins TRBV7-3 and TRBJ2-7; 8 bases align to TRBD2. V lost 0 bases and J lost 2; bases outside the gene matches: 12. In germline, CDR1 is SGHTA, CDR2 FQGTGA. CDR3 length: 18 amino acids. The CDR3 loop reads CASSLTSGLSGATYEQYF. The CDR3 coding sequence is TGTGCCAGCAGCTTAACGTCGGGGCTTAGCGGGGCTACCTACGAGCAGTACTTC.

The J gene is TRBJ2-7, the V gene TRBV9; 9 bases fit TRBD2. There are 15 residues in the CDR3. CDR1 is SGDLS, CDR2 YYNGEE, per germline. Trimming at V came to 0 bases and at J to 3 bases, leaving 4 bases not matched to a gene. The DNA of the CDR3 is TGTGCCAGCAGCGTAGATCTAGCGGGACGCTACGAGCAGTACTTC. It encodes CASSVDLAGRYEQYF.

The rearrangement joins TRBV28 to TRBJ2-1, with D maybe TRBD2 (6 bases). CDR1 is MDHEN, CDR2 SYDVKM, per germline. Trimming shortened V by 3 bases and J by 5 bases, and 11 bases separated the two germline ends. The CDR3 consists of 14 residues. The CDR3 nucleotides read TGTGCCAGCAGTTTGGGCGGGGACCACAATGAGCAGTTCTTC. Protein sequence: CASSLGGDHNEQFF.

This clone was found many times. This chain joins TRBV9 and TRBJ1-1; TRBD1 matches 8 bases. V lost 3 bases to trimming and J lost 0 bases; unmatched junction nucleotides: 4. Germline-derived CDR1 and CDR2 are SGDLS and YYNGEE. The CDR3 covers 15 residues. CDR3 amino acids: CASSGQGALNTEAFF. In DNA, the CDR3 is TGTGCCAGCAGCGGTCAGGGGGCATTGAACACTGAAGCTTTCTTT.

This clone was seen ten or more times. The V and J genes are TRBV3-1 and TRBJ2-1; D unresolved. The CDR3 runs to 11 residues. V was clipped by 1 base and J by 13 bases, with 8 bases between them. The germline V gene encodes CDR1 LGHDT and CDR2 YNNKEL (reference sequence). In DNA form, the CDR3 reads TGTGCCAGCAGCCAAGCGGGTTTACAGTTCTTC. Protein product: CASSQAGLQFF.

This clone has a handful of counts. J is TRBJ1-5 and V is TRBV11-2, with D perhaps matching TRBD1 (5 bases). The germline V and J ends were trimmed by 0 bases and 7 bases, with 10 bases remaining between them. Germline V gene lookup returns CDR1 SGHAT and CDR2 FQNNGV. This CDR3 is built from 14 residues. The CDR3 sequence is CASSLDGGRQPQHF. The CDR3 bases are TGTGCCAGCAGCTTAGACGGGGGACGGCAGCCCCAGCATTTT.

This clone was detected ten times or more. The rearrangement uses TRBV24-1 and TRBJ2-1, with 8 bases lining up with TRBD2. Germline CDR1 and CDR2: KGHDR and SFDVKD. Germline trimming cut 8 bases from V and 4 bases from J; bases unmatched to any gene: 3. The CDR3 length is 13 residues. The CDR3: CATTGGEYNEQFF. For the CDR3, the DNA is TGTGCCACCACGGGGGGGGAATACAATGAGCAGTTCTTC.

The sample holds a few counts of this clone. The rearrangement links TRBV5-1 to TRBJ2-7, with TRBD2 matching 7 bases. Germline assignment: CDR1 SGHRS and CDR2 YFSETQ. The CDR3 extends over 12 amino acids. Trimming at V came to 0 bases and at J to 6 bases, leaving 0 bases not matched to a gene. As DNA, the CDR3 is TGCGCCAGCAGCTTGGCTAGCGGCGAGCAGTACTTC. As protein: CASSLASGEQYF.

This clone was counted many times. V and J are TRBV2 and TRBJ2-1, with D tentatively TRBD1 (6 bases). The CDR3 is 14 residues long. Germline V CDR1 and CDR2: SNHLY, FYNNEI. With 6 bases removed from V and 6 bases from J, the gap between germline ends came to 15 bases. Here the CDR3 DNA reads TGTGCCAGCAGAGCACCTTTAGGGGGCAATGAGCAGTTCTTC. Translated: CASRAPLGGNEQFF.

In this sample, this clone turned up many times. This chain joins TRBV20-1 and TRBJ2-1; D is undetermined. Germline V gene lookup returns CDR1 DFQATT and CDR2 SNEGSKA (reference sequence). V was trimmed by 0 bases and J by 10 bases, leaving 25 bases between them. This CDR3 contains 17 residues. The CDR3 reads CSARDSRRTRARLEQFF. Written as DNA, the CDR3 is TGCAGTGCTAGAGATTCCCGCCGCACACGGGCGAGGTTAGAGCAGTTCTTC.

V gene TRBV6-1 combines with J gene TRBJ1-1; D gene ambiguous. CDR3 length: 13 amino acids. Trimming left V 9 bases short and J 3 bases short, with 14 bases between. Germline V gene sequence: CDR1 MNHNS, CDR2 SASEGT. The CDR3 DNA reads TGTGCCAGTCAGTCCAAGGAGTACACTGAAGCTTTCTTT. It encodes CASQSKEYTEAFF.

This clone appeared many times. CDR3 in amino acids: CSVLREGVRSGYTF. Here the CDR3 DNA reads TGCAGCGTCCTGAGAGAGGGGGTGAGGTCTGGCTACACCTTC. V gene TRBV29-1 combines with J gene TRBJ1-2; D perhaps matches TRBD1 (6 bases). Germline V lookup: CDR1 SQVTM, CDR2 ANQGSEA. The CDR3 has 14 residues. V lost 6 bases, J lost 7 bases, and 21 bases lay in between.